The sequence of this TCR beta chain was determined in a study of T cell responses to AZD1222 COVID-19 vaccine. Overall study findings and caveats: Regions 160-218 and 743-854 dominated among vaccine-associated CD4 TCRs spanning spike. Most donors were white British and more were female, and clonal diversity was possibly underestimated.

V shed 1 base and J shed 0 bases, with 7 bases lying between them. From germline, CDR1 is MGHRA and CDR2 YSYEKL. This CDR3 is built from 15 residues. The assay was immunoSEQ multiplex PCR, and TCRdb's table has in-frame clones only and misses some. Among approximately 150,000 clones, about 90% were seen once, and the ten largest hold less than 9.5%. Remarks on this clone: Its antigen remains unknown.

This TCR was recovered from an adult who received the AZD1222 COVID-19 vaccine. J is TRBJ1-5 and V is TRBV4-1; no clear D. The specimen comprised peripheral blood, sampled 28 days after the second AZD1222 dose. CDR3 amino acids: CASSQAVYSNQPQHF. CDR3 DNA sequence: TGCGCCAGCAGCCAAGCCGTTTATAGCAATCAGCCCCAGCATTTT.